Below, 16 T cell receptor beta chains from the same sample are listed, as sequenced in a study of identical twins. TCRdb re-derived calls from the 5' RACE reads in MiXCR, one entry per CDR3 protein. The sample holds 1,800,000 or so distinct CDR3 sequences, roughly 35% seen once. The source material was cord blood. All receptors derive from a newborn girl in good health.

The chain has TRBV6-5 and TRBJ1-2, with 7 bases fitting TRBD1. Trimming took 5 bases from V and 8 from J; bases not matched to a gene: 11. Germline assignment: CDR1 MNHEY and CDR2 SVGAGI. This CDR3 has 14 residues. The CDR3 DNA reads TGTGCCAGCAGTCCTAGACAGGGTGGGAGAGGCTACACCTTC. As protein: CASSPRQGGRGYTF.

As for this clonotype: It may be a read error: a sequence one base away is much more abundant. The chain has TRBV24-1 and TRBJ2-3, with TRBD2 matching over 12 bases. CDR3 length: 19 amino acids. Trimming at V came to 0 bases and at J to 4 bases, leaving 10 bases not matched to a gene. CDR1 is KGHDR, CDR2 SFDVKD, per germline. The CDR3 loop reads CATSDLDPGLAGFADTQYF. CDR3 in DNA: TGTGCCACCAGTGATTTGGACCCGGGACTAGCGGGTTTCGCAGATACGCAGTATTTT.

This clonotype has a handful of counts. The J gene is TRBJ2-3, the V gene TRBV30, with D perhaps TRBD1 or TRBD2 (5 bases each). Trimming left V 3 bases short and J 1 base short, with 14 bases between. Germline-derived CDR1 and CDR2 are GTSNPN and SVGIG (reference sequence). The CDR3 sequence is 15 residues long. The CDR3 reads CAWSAPGRRTDTQYF. CDR3 nucleotide sequence: TGTGCCTGGAGCGCTCCGGGACGGCGCACAGATACGCAGTATTTT.

In this sample, this clonotype turned up a few times. The chain employs TRBV27 and TRBJ2-3; D is uncertain. V lost 3 bases to trimming and J lost 6 bases, with 13 bases between them. This CDR3 is 14 amino acids long. CDR1 is MNHEY, CDR2 SMNVEV, per germline (reference sequence). The CDR3 sequence is CASSFVYRGDTQYF. As DNA, the CDR3 is TGTGCCAGCAGTTTTGTCTACCGTGGCGATACGCAGTATTTT.

This clonotype was observed a few times. J is TRBJ2-2 and V is TRBV4-2, with 7 bases matching TRBD2. CDR1 is LGHNA, CDR2 YNFKEQ, per germline. The J segment lost 0 bases and the V segment lost 2 bases, leaving 0 bases of the junction unmatched. The CDR3 loop spans 15 amino acids. In nucleotides, the CDR3 is TGTGCCAGCAGCCAACTAGCGGCGAACACCGGGGAGCTGTTTTTT. Translating gives CASSQLAANTGELFF.

The chain has TRBV20-1 and TRBJ1-5; D not resolved. CDR1 is DFQATT, CDR2 SNEGSKA, per germline (reference sequence). Trimming stripped 0 bases from V and 5 bases from J, with 11 bases between. The CDR3 is made up of 14 amino acids. CDR3 sequence: CSARDLNGYQPQHF. CDR3 DNA: TGCAGTGCTAGAGATCTCAACGGGTATCAGCCCCAGCATTTT.

This chain links TRBV5-1 with TRBJ2-3; D is possibly TRBD2 (5 bases). This CDR3 spans 15 amino acids. Trimming cost V 0 bases and J 5 bases, with 13 bases left between them. CDR1 and CDR2 from the germline V gene are SGHRS and YFSETQ. In DNA form, the CDR3 reads TGCGCCAGCAGCTTGGTGGGTAGCGAAGGAGATACGCAGTATTTT. Amino acid sequence: CASSLVGSEGDTQYF.

This clonotype was counted only a few times. The CDR3 loop is CASSLYGGRRDTQYF. In nucleotides, the CDR3 is TGTGCCAGCAGCTTATATGGCGGGAGGCGAGATACGCAGTATTTT. The chain has TRBV13 and TRBJ2-3; 8 bases line up with TRBD2. With 2 bases clipped from V and 5 bases from J, the junction kept 6 bases outside the gene matches. CDR3 length equals 15 residues. In germline, CDR1 is PRHDT, CDR2 FYEKMQ (reference sequence).

The CDR3 DNA is TGCAGCGTCCCACGGTCCTATGGCTACACCTTC. Translation: CSVPRSYGYTF. The chain combines TRBV29-1 with TRBJ1-2, with D hard to call. The CDR3 contains 11 residues. Germline V gives CDR1 SQVTM, CDR2 ANQGSEA. V was cut by 6 bases and J by 4 bases, with 9 bases left in between.

The chain joins TRBV10-3 to TRBJ2-4, with TRBD2 matching 14 bases. The J call may be in error: the DNA end matches TRBJ2-7 better. The germline V gene encodes CDR1 ENHRY and CDR2 SYGVKD. The CDR3 loop spans 19 amino acids. The chain's CDR3 is CAIGKLGTSGSGKDYEQYF. CDR3 coding DNA: TGTGCCATCGGAAAGCTCGGGACTAGCGGGAGTGGGAAGGACTACGAGCAGTACTTC.

This clonotype was observed a handful of times. This rearrangement joins TRBV29-1 to TRBJ2-3; 7 nucleotides line up with TRBD2. Germline CDR1 SQVTM, CDR2 ANQGSEA. The J segment lost 2 bases and the V segment lost 5 bases, leaving 4 bases of the junction unmatched. The CDR3 loop spans 13 amino acids. The CDR3, as DNA: TGCAGCGTTTGGGGGGGGGACACAGATACGCAGTATTTT. It specifies CSVWGGDTDTQYF.

The chain recombines TRBV20-1 with TRBJ2-7; no clear D gene. CDR3 length: 14 residues. CDR1 is DFQATT and CDR2 is SNEGSKA in the germline V gene (reference sequence). V dropped 3 bases and J dropped 2 bases, with 14 bases sitting between them. The CDR3 spells CSASLGLDPYEQYF. The DNA for the CDR3 is TGCAGTGCTAGTCTGGGGTTGGATCCCTACGAGCAGTACTTC.

This clonotype occurred a few times. CDR3 DNA: TGCAGTGCGTCCAGGGGTGGGGACGAGCAGTACTTC. Its protein product is CSASRGGDEQYF. The chain couples TRBV20-1 to TRBJ2-7, with TRBD1 as a possible D gene (6 bases). This CDR3 has 12 residues. V was pared by 6 bases and J by 5 bases, with 14 bases between. Germline V CDR1 and CDR2: DFQATT, SNEGSKA (reference sequence).

The chain is built from TRBV19 and TRBJ2-1, with 11 bases that match TRBD1. The CDR3 runs to 13 residues. The V gene end was trimmed by 4 bases and the J gene end by 14 bases; junction bases not matched to a gene: 7. Per germline, CDR1 LNHDA and CDR2 SQIVND (reference sequence). The CDR3 bases are TGTGCCAGTAGTAGGGGGACAGGGGGGAAGGAGTTCTTC. This encodes CASSRGTGGKEFF.

This chain links TRBV9 with TRBJ2-1; 14 bases fit TRBD2. This CDR3 has 19 amino acids. The J segment lost 7 bases and the V segment lost 0 bases, leaving 12 bases of the junction unmatched. Germline V gives CDR1 SGDLS, CDR2 YYNGEE. For the CDR3, the DNA is TGTGCCAGCAGCGTAGGGGGGACTAGCGGGAGAGTTGATTGGAATGAGCAGTTCTTC. Protein: CASSVGGTSGRVDWNEQFF.

The rearrangement uses TRBV7-2 and TRBJ1-1; D is uncertain. The CDR3 runs 16 residues. In germline, CDR1 is SGHTA, CDR2 FQGNSA. V was pared by 1 base and J by 4 bases, with 16 bases between. CDR3 loop: CASSLDRASVSTEAFF. CDR3 nucleotide sequence: TGTGCCAGCAGCTTAGATCGGGCGAGCGTATCCACTGAAGCTTTCTTT.